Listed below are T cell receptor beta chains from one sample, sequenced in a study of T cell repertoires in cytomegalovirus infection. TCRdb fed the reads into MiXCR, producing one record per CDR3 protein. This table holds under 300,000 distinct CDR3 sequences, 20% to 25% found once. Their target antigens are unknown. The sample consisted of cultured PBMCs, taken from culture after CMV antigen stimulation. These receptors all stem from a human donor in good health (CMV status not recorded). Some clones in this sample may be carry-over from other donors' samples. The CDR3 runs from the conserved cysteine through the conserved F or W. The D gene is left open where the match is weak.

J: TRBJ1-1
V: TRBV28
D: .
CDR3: CASSPPGSGNTEAFF

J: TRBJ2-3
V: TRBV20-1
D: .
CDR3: CSATDSSASTDMQYF

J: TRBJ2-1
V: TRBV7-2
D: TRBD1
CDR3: CASSSGQGTNEQFF

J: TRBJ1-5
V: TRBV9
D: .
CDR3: CASSVEGGNQPQHF

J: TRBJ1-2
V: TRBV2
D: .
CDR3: CASSAWTERRGYTF

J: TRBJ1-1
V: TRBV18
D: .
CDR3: CASSPEKPDTEAFF

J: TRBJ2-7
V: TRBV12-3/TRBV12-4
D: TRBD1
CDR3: CASSSSPPGQGAYEQYF

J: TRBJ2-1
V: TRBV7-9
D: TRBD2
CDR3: CASSSELGLAGSYNEQFF

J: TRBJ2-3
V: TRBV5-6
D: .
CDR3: CASSPLGRDWFTDTQYF

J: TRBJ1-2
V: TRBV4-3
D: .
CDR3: CASSQGGGPVDYGYTF

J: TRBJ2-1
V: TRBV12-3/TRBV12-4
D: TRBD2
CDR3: CASSPEAGVPYNEQFF

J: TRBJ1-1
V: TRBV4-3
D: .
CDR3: CASSQDPFMNTEAFF

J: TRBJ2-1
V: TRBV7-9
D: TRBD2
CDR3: CASKAGGGRPSYNEQFF

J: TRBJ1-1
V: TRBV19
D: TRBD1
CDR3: CASSVTGAAEAFF

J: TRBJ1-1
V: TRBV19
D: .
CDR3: CASQKDRNTEAFF

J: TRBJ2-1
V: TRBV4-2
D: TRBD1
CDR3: CASSQTGYNEQFF

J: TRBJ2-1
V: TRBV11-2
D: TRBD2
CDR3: CASSPVSGTSGTTYNEQFF

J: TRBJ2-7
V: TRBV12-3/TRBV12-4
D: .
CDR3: CASSFGGVGLAYEQYF

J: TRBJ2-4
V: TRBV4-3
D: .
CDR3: CASSQGGYDSVGNIQYF

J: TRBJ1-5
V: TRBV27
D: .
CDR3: CASSLWGRTRNQPQHF

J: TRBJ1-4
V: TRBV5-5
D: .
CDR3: CASSLEYGSNEKLFF

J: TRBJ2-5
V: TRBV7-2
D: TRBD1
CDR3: CASSYTGGMGSETQYF

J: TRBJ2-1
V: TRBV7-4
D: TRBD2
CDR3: CASSFLITGQSGAGGREAQFF

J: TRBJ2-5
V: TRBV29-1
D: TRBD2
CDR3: CSVEVIPGTSGRAPRETQYF

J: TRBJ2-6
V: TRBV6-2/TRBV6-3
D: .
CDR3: CASSYSGANVLTF

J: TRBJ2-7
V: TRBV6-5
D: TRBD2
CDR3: CASSYAAGGSIYEQYF

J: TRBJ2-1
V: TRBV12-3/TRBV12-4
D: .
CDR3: CASSDFNEQFF

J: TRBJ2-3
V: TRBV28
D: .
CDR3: CASSVYPTDTQYF

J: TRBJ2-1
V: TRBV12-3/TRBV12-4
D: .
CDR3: CASSPLGRTNYNEQFF

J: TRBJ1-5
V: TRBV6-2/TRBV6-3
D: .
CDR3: CASGLGLNQPQHF

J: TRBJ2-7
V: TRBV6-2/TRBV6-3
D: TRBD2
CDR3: CASSGLAAVGEQYF

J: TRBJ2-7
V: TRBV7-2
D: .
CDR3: CASRRPGVYEQYF

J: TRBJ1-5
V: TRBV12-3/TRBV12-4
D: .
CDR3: CASSLGSQNPNQPQHF